The T cell receptor (beta chain) described here comes from a study of T cell responses to AZD1222 COVID-19 vaccine. Assay used: immunoSEQ multiplex PCR; TCRdb lists only in-frame clones, some missing. Found here are about 120,000 clones, less than 90% of them singletons; the top ten hold roughly 2.3%. Study-level points and caveats: Regions left unmutated in variants are reportedly the target of nearly half of spike-specific TCRs.

In regard to this clone: As yet, its antigen is unknown.

Trimming cost V 0 bases and J 0 bases, with 10 bases left between them. The CDR3 is made up of 16 amino acids. Germline V gives CDR1 SGHRS, CDR2 YFSETQ. This sequence joins TRBV5-1 and TRBJ1-3; perhaps TRBD1 as D (5 bases). The TCR was taken from an adult in good health. Sample: peripheral blood, taken on day 0 of AZD1222 vaccination. The CDR3, as DNA: TGCGCCAGCAGCTTGGTGGGGGGACCCTCTGGAAACACCATATATTTT. Protein sequence: CASSLVGGPSGNTIYF.